This note documents a single T cell receptor (beta chain) sequence. The assay was immunoSEQ multiplex PCR, and TCRdb's table has in-frame clones only and misses some. The sample holds around 80,000 clones; just over 90% are singletons and the top ten take more than 1.4%. These data come from a study of T cell changes during pregnancy in multiple sclerosis. J was trimmed by 8 bases and V by 6 bases; bases with no gene match: 8. CDR1 and CDR2 (germline): LNHDA, SQIVND (reference sequence). CDR3 length: 15 amino acids. The TCR comes from a female donor with multiple sclerosis, enrolled in a pregnancy study. The chain has TRBV19 and TRBJ1-6, with TRBD1 matching 9 bases. The sample here was peripheral blood, taken before pregnancy. The CDR3 DNA reads as TGTGCCAGTAGCCACAGGACAGGGGCGGATTCACCCCTCCACTTT. It translates to CASSHRTGADSPLHF.